These T cell receptor beta chains were read from a single sample in a study of T-cell memory formation after mild COVID-19. Each CDR3 protein is one row after TCRdb ran MiXCR on the 5' RACE reads. The table shows around 90,000 distinct CDR3 sequences, with around 13% occurring only once. Material for sequencing was PBMCs or a T cell subset sorted from them (not recorded which). The receptor source for this set is an adult woman who had mild COVID-19 (a few samples of this study predate the infection). Cell type and time point are not known. CDR3s include the opening cysteine and the closing phenylalanine or tryptophan. Each record gives: CDR3 length, D gene, J gene, V gene, CDR3 protein. D genes are given only for firm matches.

length: 16; D: TRBD2; J: TRBJ2-1; V: TRBV7-9; CDR3: CASSFGGGTRYNEQFF
length: 15; D: TRBD1; J: TRBJ2-1; V: TRBV7-3; CDR3: CASSSLTGKGNEQFF
length: 11; D: NA; J: TRBJ1-2; V: TRBV12-3/TRBV12-4; CDR3: CASSWSTVHTF
length: 13; D: TRBD1; J: TRBJ2-3; V: TRBV23-1; CDR3: CAGKRQGIATQYF
length: 14; D: NA; J: TRBJ1-1; V: TRBV5-8; CDR3: CASSLGGLRVEAFF
length: 14; D: TRBD2; J: TRBJ2-3; V: TRBV20-1; CDR3: CSVPPAGVEDTQYF
length: 14; D: NA; J: TRBJ1-6; V: TRBV5-1; CDR3: CASSLAGDGSPLHF
length: 14; D: NA; J: TRBJ2-5; V: TRBV7-6; CDR3: CASSMEFKWETQYF
length: 10; D: NA; J: TRBJ1-5; V: TRBV7-6; CDR3: CASSFGPQHF
length: 18; D: NA; J: TRBJ2-5; V: TRBV10-3; CDR3: CAISGFQGIASSPETQYF
length: 16; D: NA; J: TRBJ2-3; V: TRBV7-3; CDR3: CASSPHSGGPTDTQYF
length: 14; D: NA; J: TRBJ2-7; V: TRBV24-1; CDR3: CATSDSGPSYEQYF
length: 14; D: NA; J: TRBJ2-5; V: TRBV18; CDR3: CASSPPDGGVDQYF
length: 14; D: NA; J: TRBJ2-1; V: TRBV5-1; CDR3: CASSLANYYNEQFF
length: 15; D: NA; J: TRBJ1-2; V: TRBV6-5; CDR3: CASSTQGDPSYGYTF
length: 14; D: TRBD1; J: TRBJ2-4; V: TRBV20-1; CDR3: CSARERTGRNIQYF
length: 16; D: NA; J: TRBJ1-1; V: TRBV5-6; CDR3: CASSLALGLMNTEAFF
length: 16; D: NA; J: TRBJ1-5; V: TRBV10-3; CDR3: CAISESQPGGNQPQHF
length: 13; D: NA; J: TRBJ1-1; V: TRBV6-5; CDR3: CASSPRPNTEAFF
length: 12; D: NA; J: TRBJ2-1; V: TRBV7-9; CDR3: CASSLGTNEQFF
length: 15; D: TRBD1; J: TRBJ1-3; V: TRBV2; CDR3: CARLGTGQTGNTIYF
length: 14; D: NA; J: TRBJ1-2; V: TRBV9; CDR3: CASSDGEPNYGYTF
length: 13; D: NA; J: TRBJ2-7; V: TRBV9; CDR3: CASSTKQGAEQYF
length: 14; D: NA; J: TRBJ1-5; V: TRBV5-6; CDR3: CASSLYPGNQPQHF
length: 16; D: NA; J: TRBJ2-6; V: TRBV29-1; CDR3: CSVKVRALSGANVLTF
length: 14; D: NA; J: TRBJ2-7; V: TRBV13; CDR3: CASSLRAVTYEQYF
length: 15; D: NA; J: TRBJ2-3; V: TRBV7-3; CDR3: CASSSLASDTDTQYF
length: 13; D: NA; J: TRBJ2-3; V: TRBV5-1; CDR3: CASSPDPTDTQYF
length: 13; D: TRBD2; J: TRBJ2-2; V: TRBV12-3/TRBV12-4; CDR3: CASSGGGAGELFF